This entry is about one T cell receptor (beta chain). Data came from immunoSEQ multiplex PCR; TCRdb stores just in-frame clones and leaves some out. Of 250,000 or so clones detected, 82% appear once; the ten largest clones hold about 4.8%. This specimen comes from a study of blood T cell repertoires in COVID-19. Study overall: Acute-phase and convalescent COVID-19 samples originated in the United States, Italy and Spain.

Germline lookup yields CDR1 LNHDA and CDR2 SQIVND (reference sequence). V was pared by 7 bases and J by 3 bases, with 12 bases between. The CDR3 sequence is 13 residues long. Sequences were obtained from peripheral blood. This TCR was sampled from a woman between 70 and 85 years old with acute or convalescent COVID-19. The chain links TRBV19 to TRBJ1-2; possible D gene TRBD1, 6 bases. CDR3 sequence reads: CASKHRADYGYTF. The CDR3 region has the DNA TGTGCCAGTAAGCACAGGGCTGACTATGGCTACACCTTC.